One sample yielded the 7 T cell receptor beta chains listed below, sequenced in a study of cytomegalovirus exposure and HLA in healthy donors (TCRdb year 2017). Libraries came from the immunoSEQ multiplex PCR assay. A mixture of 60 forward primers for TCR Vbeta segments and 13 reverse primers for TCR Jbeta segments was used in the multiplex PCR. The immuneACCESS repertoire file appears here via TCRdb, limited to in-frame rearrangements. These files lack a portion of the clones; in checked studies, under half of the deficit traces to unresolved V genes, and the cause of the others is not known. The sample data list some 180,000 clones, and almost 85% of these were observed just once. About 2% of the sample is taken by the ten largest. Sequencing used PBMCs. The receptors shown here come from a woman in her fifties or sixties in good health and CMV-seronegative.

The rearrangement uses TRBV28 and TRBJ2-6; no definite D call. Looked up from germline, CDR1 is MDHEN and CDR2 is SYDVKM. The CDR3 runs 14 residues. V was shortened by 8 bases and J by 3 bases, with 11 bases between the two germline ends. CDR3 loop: CASQAFGGANVLTF. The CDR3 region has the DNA TGTGCCAGCCAAGCCTTCGGTGGGGCCAACGTCCTGACTTTC.

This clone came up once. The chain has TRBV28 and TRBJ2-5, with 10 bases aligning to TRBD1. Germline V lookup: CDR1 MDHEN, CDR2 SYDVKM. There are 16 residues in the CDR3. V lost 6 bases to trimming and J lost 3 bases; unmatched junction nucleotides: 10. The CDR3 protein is CASSHGDRGSKETQYF. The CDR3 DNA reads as TGTGCCAGCAGCCATGGGGACAGGGGCTCCAAAGAGACCCAGTACTTC.

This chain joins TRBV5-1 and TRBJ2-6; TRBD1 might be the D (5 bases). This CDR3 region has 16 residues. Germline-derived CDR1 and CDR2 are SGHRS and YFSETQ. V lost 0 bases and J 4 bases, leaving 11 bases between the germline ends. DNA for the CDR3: TGCGCCAGCAGCTTGGAAGGACATGCGGGGGCCAACGTCCTGACTTTC. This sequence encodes CASSLEGHAGANVLTF.

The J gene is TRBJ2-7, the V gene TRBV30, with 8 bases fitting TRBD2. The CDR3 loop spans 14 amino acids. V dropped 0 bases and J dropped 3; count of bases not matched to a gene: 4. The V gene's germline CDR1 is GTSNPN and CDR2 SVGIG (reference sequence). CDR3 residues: CAWSVGTSLYEQYF. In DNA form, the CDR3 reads TGTGCCTGGAGTGTCGGGACTAGTCTCTACGAGCAGTACTTC. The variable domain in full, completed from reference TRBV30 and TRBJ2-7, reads SQTIHQWPATLVQPVGSPLSLECTVEGTSNPNLYWYRQAAGRGLQLLFYSVGIGQISSEVPQNLSASRPQDRQFILSSKKLLLSDSGFYLCAWSVGTSLYEQYFGPGTRLTVT.

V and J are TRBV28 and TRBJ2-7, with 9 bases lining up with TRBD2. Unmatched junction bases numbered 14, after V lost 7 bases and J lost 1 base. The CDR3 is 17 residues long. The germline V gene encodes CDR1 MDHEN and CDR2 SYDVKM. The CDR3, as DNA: TGTGCCAGCATCCCCCGAGTAGCGGGAGTCTCTTCCTACGAGCAGTACTTC. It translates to CASIPRVAGVSSYEQYF.

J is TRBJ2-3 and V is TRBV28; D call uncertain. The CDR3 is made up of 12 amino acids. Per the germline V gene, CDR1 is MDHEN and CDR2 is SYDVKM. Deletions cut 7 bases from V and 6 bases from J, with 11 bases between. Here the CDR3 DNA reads TGTGCCAGCAAGAGTACGCGGGATACGCAGTATTTT. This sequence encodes CASKSTRDTQYF.

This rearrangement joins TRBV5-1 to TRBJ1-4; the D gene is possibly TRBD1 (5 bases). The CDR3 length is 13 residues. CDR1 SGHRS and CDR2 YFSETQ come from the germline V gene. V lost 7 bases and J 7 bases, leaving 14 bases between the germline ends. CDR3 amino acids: CASSINQGEKLFF. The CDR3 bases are TGCGCCAGCTCTATTAACCAGGGTGAAAAACTGTTTTTT.